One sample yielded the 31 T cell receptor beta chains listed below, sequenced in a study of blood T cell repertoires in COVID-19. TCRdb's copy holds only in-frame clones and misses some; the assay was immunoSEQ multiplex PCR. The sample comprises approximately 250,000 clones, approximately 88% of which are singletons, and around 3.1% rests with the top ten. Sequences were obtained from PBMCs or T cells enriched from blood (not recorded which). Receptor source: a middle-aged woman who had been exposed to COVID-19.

CDR3 loop: CASSPTGDDGYTF. The CDR3, as DNA: TGTGCCAGCAGCCCGACAGGGGACGATGGCTACACCTTC. This sequence joins TRBV5-5 and TRBJ1-2; 8 nucleotides match TRBD1. CDR1 SGHKS and CDR2 YYEKEE come from the germline V gene (reference sequence). CDR3 length: 13 amino acids. Unmatched junction bases numbered 5, after V lost 4 bases and J lost 6 bases.

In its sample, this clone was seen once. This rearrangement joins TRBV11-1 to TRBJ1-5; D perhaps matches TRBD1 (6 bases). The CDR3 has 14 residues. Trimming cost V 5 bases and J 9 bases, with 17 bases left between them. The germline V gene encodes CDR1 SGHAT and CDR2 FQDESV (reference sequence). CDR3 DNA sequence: TGTGCCAGCAGCCGGGCAGGGGCATCGACGCCCCAGCATTTT. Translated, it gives CASSRAGASTPQHF.

Here the CDR3 DNA reads TGTGCCAGCACACAGGGTGGAGCCCCGCAGCAGTACTTC. Translated: CASTQGGAPQQYF. This chain connects TRBV6-5 to TRBJ2-7, with a weak D call TRBD1 (6 bases). This CDR3 spans 13 amino acids. CDR1 is MNHEY and CDR2 is SVGAGI in the germline V gene. V was pared by 7 bases and J by 8 bases, with 18 bases between.

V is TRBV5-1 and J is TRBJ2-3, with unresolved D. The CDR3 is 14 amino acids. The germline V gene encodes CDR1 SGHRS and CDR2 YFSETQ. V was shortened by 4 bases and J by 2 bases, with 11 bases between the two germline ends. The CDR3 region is CASSPLRLTDTQYF. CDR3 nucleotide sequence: TGCGCCAGCAGCCCCTTGAGGCTCACAGATACGCAGTATTTT.

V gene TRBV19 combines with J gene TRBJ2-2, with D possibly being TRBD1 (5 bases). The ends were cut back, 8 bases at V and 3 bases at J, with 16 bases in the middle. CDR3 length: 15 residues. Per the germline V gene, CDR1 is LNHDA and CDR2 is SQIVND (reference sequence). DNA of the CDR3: TGTGCCAGTGGGGCGAAGATAAGGGACACCGGGGAGCTGTTTTTT. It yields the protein CASGAKIRDTGELFF.

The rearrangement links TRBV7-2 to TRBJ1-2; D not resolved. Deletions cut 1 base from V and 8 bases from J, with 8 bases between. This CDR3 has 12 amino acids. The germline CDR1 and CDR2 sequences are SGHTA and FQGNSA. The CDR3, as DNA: TGTGCCAGCAGCTTAGACGGGGTGGGCTACACCTTC. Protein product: CASSLDGVGYTF.

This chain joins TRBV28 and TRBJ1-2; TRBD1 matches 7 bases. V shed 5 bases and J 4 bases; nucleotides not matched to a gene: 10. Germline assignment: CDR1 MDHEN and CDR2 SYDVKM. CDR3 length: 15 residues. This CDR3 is CASSPSTGTSYGYTF. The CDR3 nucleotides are TGTGCCAGCAGTCCTTCGACAGGGACGAGCTATGGCTACACCTTC.

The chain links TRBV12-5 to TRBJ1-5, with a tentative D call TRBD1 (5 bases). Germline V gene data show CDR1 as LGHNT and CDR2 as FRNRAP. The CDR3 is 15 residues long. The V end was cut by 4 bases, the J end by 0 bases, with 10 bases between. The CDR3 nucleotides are TGTGCTAGTGGTTCCTCAGGGTATAGCAATCAGCCCCAGCATTTT. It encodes CASGSSGYSNQPQHF.

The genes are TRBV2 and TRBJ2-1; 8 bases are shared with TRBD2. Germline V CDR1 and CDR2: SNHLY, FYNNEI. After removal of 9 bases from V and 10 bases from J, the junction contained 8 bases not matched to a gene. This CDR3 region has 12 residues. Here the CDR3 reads CARGTSPGEQFF. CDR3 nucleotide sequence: TGTGCCAGGGGGACTAGTCCGGGGGAGCAGTTCTTC.

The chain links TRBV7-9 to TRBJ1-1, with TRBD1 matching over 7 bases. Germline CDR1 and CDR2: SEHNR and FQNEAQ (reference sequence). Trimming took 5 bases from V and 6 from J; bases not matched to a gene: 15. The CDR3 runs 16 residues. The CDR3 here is CASSATGERASAEAFF. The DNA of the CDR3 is TGTGCCAGCAGCGCCACAGGGGAGAGGGCTAGCGCTGAAGCTTTCTTT.

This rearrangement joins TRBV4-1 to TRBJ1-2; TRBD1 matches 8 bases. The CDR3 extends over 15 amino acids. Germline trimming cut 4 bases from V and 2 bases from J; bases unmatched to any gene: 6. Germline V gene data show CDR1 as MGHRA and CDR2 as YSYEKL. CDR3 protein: CASSPPYRGNYGYTF. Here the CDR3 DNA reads TGCGCCAGCAGCCCCCCATACAGGGGGAACTATGGCTACACCTTC.

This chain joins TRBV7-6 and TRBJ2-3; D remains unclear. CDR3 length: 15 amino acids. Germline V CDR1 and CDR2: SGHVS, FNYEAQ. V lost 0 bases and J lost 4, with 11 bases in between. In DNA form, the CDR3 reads TGTGCCAGCAGCTTAGCCCCCCAAACGGCAGATACGCAGTATTTT. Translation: CASSLAPQTADTQYF. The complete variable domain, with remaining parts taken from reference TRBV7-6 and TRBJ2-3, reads GAGVSQSPRYKVTKRGQDVALRCDPISGHVSLYWYRQALGQGPEFLTYFNYEAQQDKSGLPNDRFSAERPEGSISTLTIQRTEQRDSAMYRCASSLAPQTADTQYFGPGTRLTVL.

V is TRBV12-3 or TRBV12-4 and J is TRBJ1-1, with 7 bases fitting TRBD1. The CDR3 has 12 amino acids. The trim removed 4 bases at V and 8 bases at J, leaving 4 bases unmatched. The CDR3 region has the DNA TGTGCCAGCAGTTCAGGGGGTTTAGAAGCTTTCTTT. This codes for CASSSGGLEAFF.

CDR3 region: CASSLPGSWRTEAFF. The DNA for the CDR3 is TGTGCCAGCAGCTTACCGGGGTCTTGGAGAACTGAAGCTTTCTTT. The chain links TRBV5-6 to TRBJ1-1; D not certain. Trimming shortened V by 2 bases and J by 5 bases, and 16 bases separated the two germline ends. This CDR3 spans 15 amino acids. CDR1 and CDR2 (germline): SGHDT, YYEEEE.

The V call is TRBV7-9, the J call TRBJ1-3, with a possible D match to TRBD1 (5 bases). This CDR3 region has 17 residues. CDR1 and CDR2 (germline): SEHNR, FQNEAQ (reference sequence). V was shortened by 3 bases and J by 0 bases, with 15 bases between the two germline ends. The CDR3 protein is CASSFPTIDSSGNTIYF. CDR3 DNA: TGTGCCAGCAGCTTCCCCACCATAGACAGCTCTGGAAACACCATATATTTT.

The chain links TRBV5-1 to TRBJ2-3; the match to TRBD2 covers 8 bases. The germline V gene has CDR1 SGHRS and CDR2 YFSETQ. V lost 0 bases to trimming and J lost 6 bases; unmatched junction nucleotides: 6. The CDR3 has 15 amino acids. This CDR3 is CASSLAGGARDTQYF. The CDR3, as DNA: TGCGCCAGCAGCTTGGCCGGGGGGGCCCGGGATACGCAGTATTTT.

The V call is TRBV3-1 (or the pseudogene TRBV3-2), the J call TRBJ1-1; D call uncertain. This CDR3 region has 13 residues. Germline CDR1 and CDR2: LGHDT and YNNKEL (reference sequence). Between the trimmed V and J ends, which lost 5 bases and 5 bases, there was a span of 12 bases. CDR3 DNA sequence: TGTGCCAGCAGCGTACTAGGTGAAACTGAAGCTTTCTTT. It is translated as CASSVLGETEAFF.

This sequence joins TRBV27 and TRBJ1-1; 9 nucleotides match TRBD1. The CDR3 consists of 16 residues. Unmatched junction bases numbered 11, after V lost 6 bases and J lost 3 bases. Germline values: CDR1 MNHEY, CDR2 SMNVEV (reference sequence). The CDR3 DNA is TGTGCCAGCAGACTCGGACAGGGGATTTCGGACACTGAAGCTTTCTTT. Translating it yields CASRLGQGISDTEAFF.

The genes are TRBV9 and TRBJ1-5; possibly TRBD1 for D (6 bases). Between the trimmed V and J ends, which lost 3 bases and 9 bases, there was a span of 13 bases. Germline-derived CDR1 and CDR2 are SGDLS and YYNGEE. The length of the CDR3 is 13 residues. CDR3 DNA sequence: TGTGCCAGCAGCGCGGAGGGGGGGGTGCCCCAGCATTTT. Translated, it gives CASSAEGGVPQHF.

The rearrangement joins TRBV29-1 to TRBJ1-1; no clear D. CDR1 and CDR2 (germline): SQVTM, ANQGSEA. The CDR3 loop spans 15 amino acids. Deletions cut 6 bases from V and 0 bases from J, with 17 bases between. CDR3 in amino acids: CSVAQRRGVNTEAFF. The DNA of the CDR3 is TGCAGCGTCGCCCAGAGGCGGGGAGTGAACACTGAAGCTTTCTTT.

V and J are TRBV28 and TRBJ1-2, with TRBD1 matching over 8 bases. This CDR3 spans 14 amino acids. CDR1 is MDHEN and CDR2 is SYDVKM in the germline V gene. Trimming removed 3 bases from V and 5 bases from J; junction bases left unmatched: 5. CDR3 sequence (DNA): TGTGCCAGCAGTTTCGGACAGGGATCGTATGGCTACACCTTC. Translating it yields CASSFGQGSYGYTF.

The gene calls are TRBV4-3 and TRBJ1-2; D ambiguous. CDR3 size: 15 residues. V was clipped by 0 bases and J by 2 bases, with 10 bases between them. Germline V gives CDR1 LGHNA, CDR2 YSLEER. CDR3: CASSQDYPGNYGYTF. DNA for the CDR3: TGCGCCAGCAGCCAAGATTATCCAGGCAACTATGGCTACACCTTC.

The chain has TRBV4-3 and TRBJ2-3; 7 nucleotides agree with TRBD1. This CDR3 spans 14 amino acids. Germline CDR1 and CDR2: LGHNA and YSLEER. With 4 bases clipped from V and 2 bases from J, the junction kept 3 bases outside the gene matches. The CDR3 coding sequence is TGCGCCAGCAGCCCTACAGGGGCCACAGATACGCAGTATTTT. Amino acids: CASSPTGATDTQYF.

CDR3 nucleotides: TGTGCCACCAGTGATCTGGGACTAGCGGGAGCCAATGAGCAGTTCTTC. Amino acid sequence: CATSDLGLAGANEQFF. The rearrangement uses TRBV24-1 and TRBJ2-1, with 14 bases matching TRBD2. V gave up 3 bases and J gave up 6 bases; unmatched junction bases: 3. The CDR3 contains 16 residues. Germline CDR1 and CDR2: KGHDR and SFDVKD.

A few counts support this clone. The CDR3 protein is CASSRGQGANTGELFF. The CDR3, as DNA: TGTGCCAGCAGCCGCGGACAGGGCGCGAACACCGGGGAGCTGTTTTTT. The chain combines TRBV13 with TRBJ2-2, with 8 bases aligning to TRBD1. V gave up 5 bases and J gave up 0 bases; unmatched junction bases: 5. Germline V gene sequence: CDR1 PRHDT, CDR2 FYEKMQ (reference sequence). The CDR3 length is 16 residues.

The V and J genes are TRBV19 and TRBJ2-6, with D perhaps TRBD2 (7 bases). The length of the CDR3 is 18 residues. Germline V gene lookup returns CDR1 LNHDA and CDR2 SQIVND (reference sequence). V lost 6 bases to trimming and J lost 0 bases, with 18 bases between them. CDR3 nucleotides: TGTGCCAGTAGCCGCGGGGGCAGACAGAGCTCTGGGGCCAACGTCCTGACTTTC. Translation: CASSRGGRQSSGANVLTF.

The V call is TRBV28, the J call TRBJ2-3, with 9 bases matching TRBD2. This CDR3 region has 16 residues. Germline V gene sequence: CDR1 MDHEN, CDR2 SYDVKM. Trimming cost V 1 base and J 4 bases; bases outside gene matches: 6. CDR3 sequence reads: CASSLLLAGVADTQYF. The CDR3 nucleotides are TGTGCCAGCAGTTTATTACTAGCGGGTGTCGCAGATACGCAGTATTTT. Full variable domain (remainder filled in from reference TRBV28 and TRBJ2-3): DVKVTQSSRYLVKRTGEKVFLECVQDMDHENMFWYRQDPGLGLRLIYFSYDVKMKEKGDIPEGYSVSREKKERFSLILESASTNQTSMYLCASSLLLAGVADTQYFGPGTRLTVL.

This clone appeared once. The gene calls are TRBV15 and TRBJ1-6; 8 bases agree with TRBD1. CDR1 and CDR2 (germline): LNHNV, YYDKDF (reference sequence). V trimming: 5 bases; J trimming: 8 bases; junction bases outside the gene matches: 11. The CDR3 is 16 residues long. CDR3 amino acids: CATSYRTGLRHSPLHF. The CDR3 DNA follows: TGTGCCACCAGCTACCGGACAGGGTTGCGACATTCACCCCTCCACTTT.

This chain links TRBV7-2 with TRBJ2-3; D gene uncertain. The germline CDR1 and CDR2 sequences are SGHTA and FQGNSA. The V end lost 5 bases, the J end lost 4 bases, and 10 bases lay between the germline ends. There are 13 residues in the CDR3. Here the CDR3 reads CASSELLSDTQYF. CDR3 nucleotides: TGTGCCAGCAGCGAATTACTCTCAGATACGCAGTATTTT.

Here the CDR3 reads CATSDLETDQETQYF. The CDR3 bases are TGTGCCACCAGTGATTTAGAGACAGACCAAGAGACCCAGTACTTC. The rearrangement uses TRBV24-1 and TRBJ2-5; maybe TRBD1 (5 bases). This CDR3 is built from 15 residues. The germline V and J ends were trimmed by 1 base and 0 bases, with 8 bases remaining between them. Germline V CDR1 and CDR2: KGHDR, SFDVKD.

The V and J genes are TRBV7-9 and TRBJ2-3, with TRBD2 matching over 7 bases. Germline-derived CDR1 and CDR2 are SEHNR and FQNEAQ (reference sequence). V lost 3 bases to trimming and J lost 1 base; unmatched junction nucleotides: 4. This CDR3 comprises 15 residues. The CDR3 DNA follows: TGTGCCAGCAGCTTCCCCCTAGCGGGCACAGATACGCAGTATTTT. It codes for CASSFPLAGTDTQYF.